This T cell receptor (beta chain) comes out of a study of beta chain features in type 1 diabetes. Sequencing targeted expressed TCRB transcripts, as all isolated RNA had been reverse transcribed. Some clones are missing from TCRdb's copy, which holds only in-frame ones; the method was immunoSEQ multiplex PCR. The table records fewer than 900,000 clones, roughly a sixth of them present only once. Germline trimming cut 7 bases from V and 0 bases from J; bases unmatched to any gene: 2. CDR1 and CDR2 (germline): ENHRY, SYGVKD. The CDR3 extends over 14 amino acids. Ten or more counts support this clone. The clonotype comes from a woman younger than 35 in good health. Sample: naive CD4+ T cells from blood. The rearrangement uses TRBV10-3 and TRBJ2-1; TRBD2 matches 8 bases. CDR3 protein: CAITGGPSYNEQFF. The DNA for the CDR3 is TGTGCCATCACGGGAGGGCCCTCCTACAATGAGCAGTTCTTC.